These 3 T cell receptor beta chains originate from one sample sequenced in a study of shared T cell receptors in the human thymus. Repertoires were generated with immunoSEQ multiplex PCR, while TCRdb's copy carries only in-frame clones and drops some. Among 720,000 or so clones listed, 80% to 90% were seen once. The sample was also linked to a second study, of human thymus T cells.

Sequencing was carried out using thymocytes. These receptors originate from a girl under two years old with a congenital heart defect.

V and J are TRBV6-4 and TRBJ2-7, with no clear D. The ends were cut back, 5 bases at V and 1 base at J, with 9 bases in the middle. This CDR3 comprises 13 residues. Germline V CDR1 and CDR2: MRHNA, SNTAGT. CDR3 in amino acids: CASSRRPSYEQYF. CDR3 DNA: TGTGCCAGCAGTCGGCGGCCGTCCTACGAGCAGTACTTC.

J is TRBJ2-3 and V is TRBV18; the D gene is possibly TRBD2 (6 bases). Germline CDR1 is KGHSH and CDR2 is LQKENI. The CDR3 extends over 14 amino acids. Deletions cut 3 bases from V and 2 bases from J, with 9 bases between. The CDR3 bases are TGTGCCAGCTCACCTGGGGGGATCACAGATACGCAGTATTTT. This encodes CASSPGGITDTQYF.

The CDR3 reads CASSLLPTGGLLGYTF. CDR3 coding DNA: TGTGCCAGCAGCTTGCTCCCGACAGGGGGCCTTTTGGGCTACACCTTC. The chain is built from TRBV5-4 and TRBJ1-2, with 10 nucleotides matching TRBD1. Unmatched junction bases numbered 11, after V lost 1 base and J lost 8 bases. Germline CDR1 SGHNT, CDR2 YYREEE (reference sequence). The CDR3 contains 16 residues.